This is a list of T cell receptor beta chains from one sample in a study of CXCR3-negative and CXCR3-positive naive CD8 T cells. Following a re-call of the 5' RACE reads, TCRdb has one entry per CDR3 protein and lacks DNA. The sample table sets out approximately 90,000 distinct CDR3 sequences. The sample was naive CXCR3+ CD8+ T cells from blood. Source of these receptors: a human donor in good health. Some clones in this sample may be carry-over from other donors' samples. Both conserved end residues are part of each CDR3.

J gene	V gene	CDR3 protein
TRBJ2-3	TRBV6-5	CASSYSEIFNTDTQYF
TRBJ2-3	TRBV2	CASSRRPGQLTDTQYF
TRBJ2-1	TRBV7-3	CASSLIESSSYNEQFF
TRBJ1-1	TRBV29-1	CSVNPGTEAFF
TRBJ2-1	TRBV20-1	CSARGSRLVTIYNEQFF
TRBJ1-5	TRBV7-9	CASSLGGAGQPQHF
TRBJ2-7	TRBV29-1	CSVGGTGNYEQYF
TRBJ1-5	TRBV27	CASSFRQGHQPQHF
TRBJ2-5	TRBV4-1	CASSQEQLNQETQYF
TRBJ1-2	TRBV29-1	CSVADTPNYGYTF
TRBJ2-3	TRBV19	CASSRDSNTDTQYF
TRBJ1-2	TRBV20-1	CSTGTDPDYGYTF
TRBJ2-7	TRBV28	CASSSHGYEQYF
TRBJ2-3	TRBV2	CASSEAGEGAFRRTDTQYF
TRBJ2-7	TRBV5-6	CASSSGSRGGTYEQYF
TRBJ1-6	TRBV4-1	CASSPIDSPLHF
TRBJ2-6	TRBV29-1	CSVELGSGANVLTF